This TCR beta chain was identified during a study of shared clonotypes between healthy human individuals. The CDR3 extends over 19 amino acids. From germline, CDR1 is SEHNR and CDR2 FQNEAQ (reference sequence). J gave up 1 base and V 1 base, and 10 bases lay outside the gene matches. The split of CD4+ cells yielded CD45RA+ naive and CD45RA-negative memory subsets. Replicate PCRs for sorted subsets used around 200 ng DNA; this equaled tens of thousands of T cell genomes. Using immunoSEQ multiplex PCR, the repertoire was profiled, and TCRdb retains in-frame clones only, with some absent. The sample records 1 million to 1.3 million clones, around 78% being singletons.

The chain combines TRBV7-9 with TRBJ2-6; the match to TRBD1 covers 7 bases. This TCR derives from a man aged 18 to 30 in good health. Some clones in this sample may be carry-over from other donors' samples. The sequenced sample consisted of memory CD4+ T cells from PBMCs. Stated subset: CD45RA-negative fraction. This chain's CDR3 is CASSLGRRYRGSGANVLTF. CDR3 nucleotides: TGTGCCAGCAGCTTAGGACGTCGGTACAGGGGTTCTGGGGCCAACGTCCTGACTTTC.